This T cell receptor (beta chain) is drawn from a study of T cell responses to AZD1222 COVID-19 vaccine. Study conclusions and caveats: Spike-wide vaccine-associated CD4 TCRs dominated at 160-218 and 743-854. Among the donors, most were white British and more were female, and clonal diversity was possibly underestimated. Vaccination with two AZD1222 doses was followed by a rise in Spike-specific TCR breadth and depth.

With respect to this clone: Its specificity is not known.

Looked up from germline, CDR1 is LGHNA and CDR2 is YSLEER. V was cut by 4 bases and J by 0 bases, with 13 bases left in between. This CDR3 is 15 amino acids long. Generated by immunoSEQ multiplex PCR, the TCRdb table keeps only in-frame clones and is missing some. The sample includes roughly 120,000 clones, approximately 85% of them seen just once. The sample here was peripheral blood, taken on day 0 of MenACWY control vaccination. J is TRBJ2-7 and V is TRBV4-3; weak D call: TRBD2 (6 bases). The sequence was obtained from an adult in good health. The CDR3 is CASSPIAASSYEQYF. CDR3 bases: TGCGCCAGCAGCCCTATAGCGGCCAGCTCCTACGAGCAGTACTTC.